Listed here is a single T cell receptor (beta chain). Its antigen is not known. Generated by immunoSEQ multiplex PCR, the TCRdb table keeps only in-frame clones and is missing some. Counted here are tens of thousands of clones, more than 75% occurring once; the ten biggest clones make up 5.2%. V dropped 6 bases and J dropped 8; count of bases not matched to a gene: 8. From germline, CDR1 is SGHTA and CDR2 FQGTGA. CDR3 length: 14 amino acids. These data come from a study of T cell responses to AZD1222 COVID-19 vaccine. Study findings and constraints: Unmutated regions of variants are reportedly targeted by nearly half of spike-specific TCRs. Baseline antibody screening turned up just a handful of seropositive AZD1222 recipients.

The sample consisted of peripheral blood, taken on day 0 of MenACWY control vaccination. The TCR comes from an adult in good health. J is TRBJ2-1 and V is TRBV7-3, with TRBD2 matching 9 bases. This CDR3 is CASRKSGRNDEQFF. CDR3 bases: TGTGCCAGCAGAAAAAGCGGGAGGAATGATGAGCAGTTCTTC.